The T cell receptor beta chain described here comes from a study of shared clonotypes between healthy human individuals. General observations from the study: Memory subsets generally showed lower estimated richness than naive subsets.

CDR3 length: 16 residues. Germline V gives CDR1 MGHRA, CDR2 YSYEKL. V gave up 0 bases and J gave up 4 bases, with 16 bases separating them. Researchers divided each subset's genomic DNA evenly across several immunoSEQ plates. Sequencing used immunoSEQ multiplex PCR; TCRdb keeps in-frame clones, though not all of them. Of hundreds of thousands of clones listed, approximately 73% are singletons. This clone was recorded only once. The antigen is undetermined. The CD4+ fraction was divided into a CD45RA+ naive subset and a CD45RA-negative memory subset. Input material: memory CD4+ T cells sorted from blood. Subset given: CD45RA-negative fraction. V gene TRBV4-1 combines with J gene TRBJ2-7; D is possibly TRBD1 (6 bases). The receptor's source is a woman aged 25-40 years in good health. The CDR3: CASSQEVRRGGYEQYF. The CDR3 bases are TGCGCCAGCAGCCAAGAAGTGAGGCGAGGGGGATACGAGCAGTACTTC.